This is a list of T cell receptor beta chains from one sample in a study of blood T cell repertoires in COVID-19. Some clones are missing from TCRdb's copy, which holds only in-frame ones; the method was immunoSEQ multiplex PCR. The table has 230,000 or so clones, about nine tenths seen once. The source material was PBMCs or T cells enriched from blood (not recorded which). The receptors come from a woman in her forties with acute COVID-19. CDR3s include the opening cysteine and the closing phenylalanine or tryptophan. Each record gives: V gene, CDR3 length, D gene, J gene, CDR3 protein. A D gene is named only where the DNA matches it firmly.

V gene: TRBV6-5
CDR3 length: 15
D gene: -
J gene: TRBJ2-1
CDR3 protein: CASRSGGTEGNEQFF

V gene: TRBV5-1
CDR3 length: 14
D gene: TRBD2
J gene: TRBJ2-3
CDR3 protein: CASSSQTSADTQYF

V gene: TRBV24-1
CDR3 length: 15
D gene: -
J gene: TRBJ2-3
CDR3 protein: CATSDSLASLDTQYF

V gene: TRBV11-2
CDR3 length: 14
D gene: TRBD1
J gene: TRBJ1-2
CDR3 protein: CASSRDRVTYGYTF

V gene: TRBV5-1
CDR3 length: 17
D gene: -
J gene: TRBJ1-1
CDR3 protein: CASSEGTLGRGNTEAFF

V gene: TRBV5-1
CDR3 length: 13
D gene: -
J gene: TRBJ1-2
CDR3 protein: CASSLTVLGGYTF

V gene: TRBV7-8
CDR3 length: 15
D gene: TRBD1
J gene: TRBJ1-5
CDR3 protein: CASSSNRQGREPQHF

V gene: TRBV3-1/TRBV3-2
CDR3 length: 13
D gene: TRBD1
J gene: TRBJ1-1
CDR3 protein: CASRDRGYTEAFF

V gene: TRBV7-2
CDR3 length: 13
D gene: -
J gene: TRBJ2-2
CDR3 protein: CASSSPGTGELFF

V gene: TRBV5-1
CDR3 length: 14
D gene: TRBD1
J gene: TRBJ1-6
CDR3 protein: CASSMWTGDSPLHF

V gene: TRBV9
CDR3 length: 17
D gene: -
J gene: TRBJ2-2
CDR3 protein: CASSGGGGAKSTGELFF